Presented here are 6 T cell receptor beta chains from one specimen sequenced in a study of PD-1 blockade in classical Hodgkin lymphoma (TCRdb year 2020). The library came from the immunoSEQ multiplex PCR assay. Not all clones reach the TCRdb copy of this immuneACCESS table, which keeps in-frame sequences only. Checked studies attribute under half of the gap to unresolved V genes and leave the rest unexplained. Within this sample are approximately 9,800 clones, with just under 75% of them counted one time only. Approximately 4.1% of the sample goes to the ten largest clones. The time point label, as the study defines it: cycle 1 day 1 (C1D1), immediately before nivolumab initiation. Every trial patient had relapsed after autologous stem cell transplantation, and cohorts A, B and C differed in prior brentuximab vedotin exposure. A Miltenyi CD4+ T cell isolation kit was used for magnetic negative selection to purify CD4+ T cells from thawed PBMCs.

Specimen: CD4+ T cells from blood, collected at baseline. Every receptor here comes from a human donor with classical Hodgkin lymphoma.

The chain combines TRBV27 with TRBJ2-1, with D perhaps assigned TRBD1 or TRBD2 (5 bases each). The CDR3 sequence is 13 residues long. V lost 2 bases and J lost 15, with 17 bases in between. Germline V gives CDR1 MNHEY, CDR2 SMNVEV (reference sequence). The chain's CDR3 is CASSLNGGVQWFF. The DNA of the CDR3 is TGTGCCAGCAGTTTAAATGGGGGAGTACAGTGGTTCTTC.

This chain uses TRBV6-5 with TRBJ2-3; 10 nucleotides match TRBD2. The ends lost 6 bases at V and 6 bases at J; junction bases unmatched: 6. CDR1 and CDR2 (germline): MNHEY, SVGAGI. This CDR3 region has 14 residues. This CDR3 is CASRSSGSTDTQYF. Written as DNA, the CDR3 is TGTGCCAGCAGATCTAGCGGGAGTACTGATACGCAGTATTTT.

V gene TRBV5-1 combines with J gene TRBJ2-5; the D is unclear. The germline V and J ends were trimmed by 0 bases and 4 bases, with 7 bases remaining between them. CDR1 SGHRS and CDR2 YFSETQ come from the germline V gene. The CDR3 consists of 13 residues. CDR3 amino acids: CASSLDNPETQYF. CDR3 nucleotide sequence: TGCGCCAGCAGCTTGGACAATCCAGAGACCCAGTACTTC. Full variable domain (missing parts from reference TRBV5-1 and TRBJ2-5): KAGVTQTPRYLIKTRGQQVTLSCSPISGHRSVSWYQQTPGQGLQFLFEYFSETQRNKGNFPGRFSGRQFSNSRSEMNVSTLELGDSALYLCASSLDNPETQYFGPGTRLLVL.

The chain combines TRBV19 with TRBJ2-2, with unresolved D. Germline CDR1 LNHDA, CDR2 SQIVND (reference sequence). V was pared by 1 base and J by 1 base, with 4 bases between. The CDR3 runs to 14 residues. The CDR3 coding sequence is TGTGCCAGTAGTATAGGACTGAACACCGGGGAGCTGTTTTTT. Translation gives CASSIGLNTGELFF.

This clone was observed a handful of times. The J gene is TRBJ2-7, the V gene TRBV28; TRBD1 aligns across 10 bases. Unmatched junction bases numbered 11, after V lost 5 bases and J lost 4 bases. The germline V gene has CDR1 MDHEN and CDR2 SYDVKM. This CDR3 spans 16 amino acids. The CDR3 nucleotides read TGTGCCAGCAGTCCCGCTCTGACAGGGGGCGGATACGAGCAGTACTTC. This gives the protein CASSPALTGGGYEQYF. The variable domain in full, with the rest retrieved from reference TRBV28 and TRBJ2-7, is DVKVTQSSRYLVKRTGEKVFLECVQDMDHENMFWYRQDPGLGLRLIYFSYDVKMKEKGDIPEGYSVSREKKERFSLILESASTNQTSMYLCASSPALTGGGYEQYFGPGTRLTVT.

The rearrangement links TRBV5-1 to TRBJ2-7, with 9 bases aligning to TRBD1. V lost 5 bases to trimming and J lost 2 bases; unmatched junction nucleotides: 5. Germline V lookup: CDR1 SGHRS, CDR2 YFSETQ. CDR3 length: 14 residues. CDR3 DNA sequence: TGCGCCAGCAGTCAGGACAGGGGCACCTACGAGCAGTACTTC. This codes for CASSQDRGTYEQYF.